What follows describes a single TCR beta chain. The record originates from a study of blood T cell repertoires in COVID-19. Study-wide context: Sample material is recorded as cDNA or gDNA derived from T cells, B-cell-depleted T cells, or PBMCs.

Trimming removed 5 bases from V and 5 bases from J; junction bases left unmatched: 6. Germline assignment: CDR1 SGHAT and CDR2 FQNNGV. The CDR3 is made up of 14 amino acids. Authors' data handling: Amplification of reference gene primers provided the estimated nucleated cell counts. Data came from immunoSEQ multiplex PCR; TCRdb stores just in-frame clones and leaves some out. V and J calls and clone size are copied from that table; D and trimming were computed from the DNA. The sample carries some 66,000 clones, 90% to 95% recorded once. The sequenced material came from peripheral blood. The TCR was taken from a man between 65 and 85 years old with active COVID-19. This chain links TRBV11-2 with TRBJ2-7; 10 bases are shared with TRBD1. CDR3 protein: CASSRSGTGDEQYV. The CDR3 DNA is TGTGCCAGCAGCAGATCCGGGACAGGGGACGAGCAGTACGTC.